The rows below give T cell receptor beta chains drawn from one sample of a study of T-cell memory formation after mild COVID-19. TCRdb independently ran MiXCR on the 5' RACE reads; one entry per CDR3 protein. This table holds roughly 130,000 distinct CDR3 sequences, less than 6.5% found once. Sample: PBMCs or a T cell subset sorted from them (not recorded which). The receptors shown here come from an adult woman who had mild COVID-19 (a few samples of this study predate the infection). Cell type and time point are not known. The CDR3 runs from the conserved cysteine through the conserved F or W. Fields, in order: clone size, V gene, D gene, J gene, CDR3 protein, CDR3 DNA. A D gene is named only where the DNA matches it firmly. Clone size is not always given. Where it is, it says once, few, many or a class for expanded clones.

-	TRBV30	TRBD1	TRBJ1-2	CAWRIGGQGAFGYTF	TGTGCCTGGAGAATCGGGGGACAGGGGGCTTTTGGCTACACCTTC
many	TRBV6-5	-	TRBJ1-2	CASSLDSRGAGYTF	TGTGCCAGCAGCCTGGACAGCCGAGGGGCCGGCTACACCTTC
-	TRBV10-3	-	TRBJ2-3	CAISRERTDTQYF	TGTGCCATCAGTCGTGAGAGGACAGATACGCAGTATTTT
-	TRBV7-2	-	TRBJ1-2	CASSSRPGGYTF	TGTGCCAGCAGCTCCCGGCCGGGTGGCTACACCTTC
many	TRBV18	-	TRBJ2-4	CASSPDRAKNIQYF	TGTGCCAGCTCACCTGACAGGGCCAAAAACATTCAGTACTTC
many	TRBV5-1	-	TRBJ2-1	CASSLQGSPYNEQFF	TGCGCCAGCAGCTTACAGGGATCGCCCTACAATGAGCAGTTCTTC
-	TRBV30	TRBD1	TRBJ1-2	CAWSAINRGGNYGYTF	TGTGCCTGGAGTGCAATTAACAGGGGAGGAAACTATGGCTACACCTTC
-	TRBV4-1	-	TRBJ2-4	CASSQSPGAKNIQYF	TGCGCCAGCAGCCAATCACCTGGGGCCAAAAACATTCAGTACTTC
-	TRBV18	-	TRBJ1-3	CASSGQGNTIYF	TGTGCCAGCTCCGGTCAAGGAAACACCATATATTTT
many	TRBV4-3	TRBD1	TRBJ1-5	CASSQDFGQGSQPQHF	TGCGCCAGCAGCCAAGATTTTGGACAGGGGAGTCAGCCCCAGCATTTT
many	TRBV5-6	-	TRBJ2-1	CASSPVGAYNEQFF	TGTGCCAGCAGCCCTGTAGGGGCCTACAATGAGCAGTTCTTC
-	TRBV12-3/TRBV12-4	-	TRBJ1-2	CASRPIGQLRGGYTF	TGTGCCAGCAGGCCAATTGGACAGCTTAGGGGTGGCTACACCTTC
few	TRBV18	-	TRBJ1-1	CASSLQSGGSNTEAFF	TGTGCCAGCTCACTGCAATCCGGGGGCTCGAACACTGAAGCTTTCTTT
few	TRBV12-3/TRBV12-4	-	TRBJ2-6	CASSLGVVGSSSGANVLTF	TGTGCCAGCAGTTTAGGGGTGGTAGGGTCAAGCTCTGGGGCCAACGTCCTGACTTTC
-	TRBV7-2	-	TRBJ2-2	CASSYRATGELFF	TGTGCCAGCAGCTACCGGGCAACCGGGGAGCTGTTTTTT
many	TRBV20-1	-	TRBJ2-1	CSALSGGNEQFF	TGCAGTGCCCTGAGTGGCGGGAATGAGCAGTTCTTC
many	TRBV20-1	-	TRBJ1-5	CSASRGPLDQPQHF	TGCAGTGCTTCCAGGGGTCCCCTGGATCAGCCCCAGCATTTT
-	TRBV27	-	TRBJ1-2	CATMSGGRPSYGYTF	TGTGCCACAATGAGTGGGGGGAGGCCCTCCTATGGCTACACCTTC
-	TRBV6-2/TRBV6-3	-	TRBJ1-5	CASSLPGTLGIQPQHF	TGTGCCAGCAGTCTACCCGGGACATTAGGAATCCAGCCCCAGCATTTT
few	TRBV6-6	TRBD2	TRBJ2-7	CASSYGTSGGASYEQYF	TGTGCCAGCAGTTACGGGACTAGCGGGGGGGCTTCCTACGAGCAGTACTTC
-	TRBV5-1	-	TRBJ2-7	CASSLARVGAYEQYF	TGCGCCAGCAGCTTGGCCAGGGTGGGGGCCTACGAGCAGTACTTC
-	TRBV27	-	TRBJ1-1	CASSLSPAMNTEAFF	TGTGCCAGCAGTTTATCGCCAGCTATGAACACTGAAGCTTTCTTT
many	TRBV20-1	-	TRBJ2-7	CSVERIYEQYF	TGCAGTGTGGAACGGATATACGAGCAGTACTTC
few	TRBV4-2	-	TRBJ1-6	CASSQDPGGGPLHF	TGTGCCAGCAGCCAAGATCCGGGGGGGGGACCCCTCCACTTT
many	TRBV29-1	-	TRBJ2-3	CSGKGSRGGHNADTQYF	TGCAGCGGAAAAGGAAGCAGAGGGGGGCATAACGCAGATACGCAGTATTTT
many	TRBV20-1	TRBD1	TRBJ2-1	CSAPGQGNPNEQFF	TGCAGTGCCCCGGGACAGGGGAATCCCAATGAGCAGTTCTTC
few	TRBV20-1	TRBD1	TRBJ1-6	CSAPQGEVWGDSPLHF	TGCAGTGCTCCCCAGGGGGAGGTATGGGGGGATTCACCCCTCCACTTT
few	TRBV7-9	-	TRBJ1-2	CASSLWNGGYTF	TGTGCCAGCAGCTTATGGAACGGGGGCTACACCTTC
-	TRBV6-2/TRBV6-3	-	TRBJ2-1	CASRGPWARITSEQFF	TGTGCCAGCAGGGGGCCGTGGGCTAGAATAACTTCTGAGCAGTTCTTC
few	TRBV5-1	-	TRBJ2-7	CASPVNYDYEQYF	TGCGCCAGTCCGGTCAACTACGATTACGAGCAGTACTTC
few	TRBV28	TRBD1	TRBJ2-1	CASSLQQGFYNEQFF	TGTGCCAGCAGCCTCCAACAGGGGTTTTACAATGAGCAGTTCTTC
-	TRBV29-1	TRBD2	TRBJ2-1	CSVSGKRGNSYNEQFF	TGCAGCGTTTCTGGTAAGCGGGGCAACTCCTACAATGAGCAGTTCTTC
-	TRBV3-1	-	TRBJ2-7	CASSQAGVPPYEQYF	TGTGCCAGCAGCCAAGCGGGGGTGCCCCCCTACGAGCAGTACTTC
many	TRBV20-1	TRBD1	TRBJ1-2	CSARGYRQGNYGYTF	TGCAGTGCTAGGGGGTACAGACAGGGGAACTATGGCTACACCTTC
many	TRBV12-3/TRBV12-4	-	TRBJ1-2	CASSLHQGRGGYTF	TGTGCCAGCAGTTTACATCAGGGGCGCGGTGGCTACACCTTC
many	TRBV3-1	-	TRBJ2-6	CASSQPVTGGANVLTF	TGTGCCAGCAGCCAACCCGTGACCGGTGGGGCCAACGTCCTGACTTTC
-	TRBV9	TRBD2	TRBJ2-1	CASSVSSGRYNEQFF	TGTGCCAGCAGCGTATCTAGCGGGAGGTACAATGAGCAGTTCTTC
few	TRBV27	TRBD2	TRBJ2-5	CASAHPGLGETQYF	TGTGCCAGCGCTCATCCGGGACTAGGGGAGACCCAGTACTTC
-	TRBV12-3/TRBV12-4	TRBD1	TRBJ1-5	CASSLGRDRGNQPQHF	TGTGCCAGCAGTTTAGGACGGGACAGGGGCAATCAGCCCCAGCATTTT
-	TRBV7-9	-	TRBJ2-4	CASSGNYAKNIQYF	TGTGCCAGCTCCGGGAACTATGCCAAAAACATTCAGTACTTC
few	TRBV20-1	-	TRBJ2-7	CSAGSGNNANYEQYF	TGCAGTGCCGGTAGCGGAAATAACGCCAACTACGAGCAGTACTTC
-	TRBV10-1	TRBD2	TRBJ2-1	CASSSGKGSNEQFF	TGCGCCAGCAGTAGCGGGAAAGGGTCCAATGAGCAGTTCTTC
-	TRBV2	-	TRBJ1-2	CASRAEKVGGYTF	TGTGCCAGCAGGGCAGAAAAGGTGGGAGGCTACACCTTC
few	TRBV9	-	TRBJ2-1	CASSVATGNEQFF	TGTGCCAGCAGCGTAGCTACTGGAAATGAGCAGTTCTTC
-	TRBV25-1	-	TRBJ2-2	CASSEWGSGYTGELFF	TGTGCCAGCAGTGAATGGGGCTCAGGGTACACCGGGGAGCTGTTTTTT
few	TRBV6-1	TRBD1	TRBJ1-2	CASSESGGDNYGYTF	TGTGCCAGCAGTGAGTCAGGGGGCGATAACTATGGCTACACCTTC
-	TRBV7-2	-	TRBJ2-7	CASSLDQLINEQYF	TGTGCCAGCAGCTTAGATCAGCTTATCAACGAGCAGTACTTC